This record looks at one T cell receptor beta chain sequence and its context. What it recognizes is unknown. V gave up 9 bases and J gave up 3 bases, with 10 bases separating them. The CDR3 is 12 amino acids. Germline CDR1 MNHEY, CDR2 SVGAGI. This entry comes from a study of cytomegalovirus exposure and HLA in healthy donors. A multiplex PCR was run with 60 Vbeta primers and 13 Jbeta primers. TCRdb's copy holds only in-frame clones and misses some; the assay was immunoSEQ multiplex PCR. Here the sample spans 150,000 to 200,000 clones, 79% being singletons. Study-wide results and limits: As was reported, the HLA-A and HLA-B alleles of most subjects were accurately predicted from TCR beta sequences.

This chain joins TRBV6-5 and TRBJ2-3, with D tentatively TRBD1 (6 bases). The clonotype was recovered from a man in his forties in good health and CMV-seronegative. Sequenced input: PBMCs. The CDR3 sequence is CASTDRTDTQYF. The CDR3 nucleotides are TGTGCCAGTACCGACAGGACAGATACGCAGTATTTT.